This TCR beta chain was observed in a study of shared clonotypes between healthy human individuals. Whole-study results and caveats: Generation probabilities were higher for clonotypes shared across all four sorted-subset donors than for unshared ones. Shared across a few donors were roughly 4.7% of the naive CD4 clonotypes.

Adult Caucasians living in Nashville, Tennessee made up all of the donors. The assay was run at deep level. Clones were sequenced by immunoSEQ multiplex PCR, and TCRdb holds only the in-frame ones, with some missing. The repertoire holds about 990,000 clones, with approximately 80% as singletons. This clone was detected a few times. The antigen remains unidentified. The CDR3 loop spans 14 amino acids. Germline CDR1 and CDR2: WSHSY and SAAADI. V lost 6 bases and J 2 bases, leaving 12 bases between the germline ends. The sample was memory CD4+ T cells from PBMCs. Subset defined: CD45RA-negative fraction. This TCR derives from a man between 18 and 35 years old in good health. Some clones in this sample may be carry-over from other donors' samples. V gene TRBV10-2 combines with J gene TRBJ2-3; D not resolved. CDR3 in amino acids: CASRVAGSTDTQYF. The CDR3 DNA is TGCGCCAGCAGGGTCGCCGGGTCCACAGATACGCAGTATTTT.